This T cell receptor beta chain is from a study of T cell responses to AZD1222 COVID-19 vaccine. Study findings and constraints: White British ancestry dominated among donors, who included more females, and clonal diversity was possibly underestimated. Along spike, vaccine-associated CD4 TCRs were found throughout, with dominance at 160-218 and 743-854. Per reports, nearly half of all spike-specific TCRs target regions that are unmutated in variants.

To note about this clone: Its antigen is unknown.

CDR1 is MDHEN, CDR2 SYDVKM, per germline. V was clipped by 8 bases and J by 7 bases, with 14 bases between them. CDR3 length: 13 amino acids. Here immunoSEQ multiplex PCR was the method, and the copy in TCRdb shows in-frame clones only, minus some. The sample carries 150,000 to 200,000 clones, about 90% recorded once. The sample in question was peripheral blood, obtained 28 days after the second AZD1222 dose. This rearrangement joins TRBV28 to TRBJ1-4; D call uncertain. This clonotype originated in an adult who received the AZD1222 COVID-19 vaccine. CDR3 nucleotide sequence: TGTGCCAGCGAGGGAGGGATCCCTGAAAAACTGTTTTTT. Residues: CASEGGIPEKLFF.